This T cell receptor beta chain originates from a study of T cells after yellow fever vaccination. Study-level information: The authors prepared low-cell-number fractions using SMART-Seq v4 Ultra Low Input. Overall study findings and caveats: Contamination of FACS-sorted repertoires by abundant clonotypes from the bulk population could occur.

V trimming: 4 bases; J trimming: 7 bases; junction bases outside the gene matches: 8. This CDR3 comprises 15 residues. The germline CDR1 and CDR2 sequences are SGHVS and FNYEAQ. This clonotype was detected many times. No antigen is known for it. Via MiXCR, TCRdb re-called the 5' RACE reads, giving one row per CDR3 protein. This table holds a few hundred thousand distinct CDR3 sequences, approximately 3.9% found once. This receptor was obtained from a man aged 18 to 30 who received the YFV17D yellow fever vaccine. This material consisted of PBMCs, taken 5 days after the yellow fever booster vaccination. The V gene is TRBV7-6, the J gene TRBJ2-1, with 9 bases aligning to TRBD1. The CDR3 DNA reads as TGTGCCAGCAGCTCACCTCGGGGACAGGGAAATGAGCAGTTCTTC. Translating it yields CASSSPRGQGNEQFF. The full variable domain, completed using reference TRBV7-6 and TRBJ2-1, is GAGVSQSPRYKVTKRGQDVALRCDPISGHVSLYWYRQALGQGPEFLTYFNYEAQQDKSGLPNDRFSAERPEGSISTLTIQRTEQRDSAMYRCASSSPRGQGNEQFFGPGTRLTVL.